What follows are 2 T cell receptor beta chains derived from one specimen sequenced in a study of blood T cell repertoires in COVID-19. Sequencing used immunoSEQ multiplex PCR; TCRdb keeps in-frame clones, though not all of them. The sample includes approximately 120,000 clones, roughly four fifths of them seen just once. The sample comprised peripheral blood. Receptor source: a man aged 60 to 69 with acute or convalescent COVID-19.

The chain is built from TRBV6-1 and TRBJ2-1; 8 positions match TRBD2. CDR1 is MNHNS, CDR2 SASEGT, per germline. V gave up 2 bases and J gave up 5 bases; unmatched junction bases: 5. This CDR3 region has 15 residues. The CDR3 bases are TGTGCCAGCAGTGAAATGGCGGGGGGCCACAATGAGCAGTTCTTC. It specifies CASSEMAGGHNEQFF.

The CDR3 DNA reads TGTGCCAGCAGCCCGCAAGCGGGGCTCCGTTCTGAGCAGTTCTTC. This encodes CASSPQAGLRSEQFF. This chain uses TRBV11-1 with TRBJ2-1, with TRBD2 matching 7 bases. CDR3 length equals 15 residues. Germline V gene data show CDR1 as SGHAT and CDR2 as FQDESV (reference sequence). The V gene end was trimmed by 5 bases and the J gene end by 9 bases; junction bases not matched to a gene: 13. The full variable domain, in which reference TRBV11-1 and TRBJ2-1 provide the parts outside the CDR3, is EAEVAQSPRYKITEKSQAVAFWCDPISGHATLYWYRQILGQGPELLVQFQDESVVDDSQLPKDRFSAERLKGVDSTLKIQPAELGDSAMYLCASSPQAGLRSEQFFGPGTRLTVL.